Included here is one T cell receptor (beta chain) sequence, with context. Other DNA sequences in this sample translate to the same CDR3. Trimming took off 6 bases at V and 2 bases at J, with 11 bases between the two ends. There are 13 residues in the CDR3. The sample belongs to a study of blood T cell repertoires in COVID-19. Across the whole study: Samples came from the United States, Italy and Spain, spanning acute and convalescent COVID-19.

The table came from immunoSEQ multiplex PCR; TCRdb's copy has only in-frame clones and leaves some out. The table shows fewer than 200,000 clones, with around 83% occurring only once. Sequencing was performed on peripheral blood. The sequence derives from a woman aged 45-65 years with COVID-19, enrolled during active disease. The chain employs TRBV12-3 or TRBV12-4 and TRBJ2-7; tentatively, D is TRBD2 (6 bases). The CDR3 spells CASSPGGPYEQYF. Written as DNA, the CDR3 is TGTGCCAGCAGCCCCGGGGGTCCCTACGAGCAGTACTTC.